This T cell receptor beta chain came from a study of blood T cell repertoires in COVID-19. Study details: Acute and convalescent COVID-19 samples came from the United States, Italy and Spain.

Original processing notes: Estimation of nucleated cell counts was performed using reference gene primer amplification. This table comes from immunoSEQ multiplex PCR, and its TCRdb copy is limited to in-frame clones, with some not included. The DNA gave D and trimming, while V, J and clone size come from that table. The sample shows hundreds of thousands of clones, approximately 83% of them seen only once. V dropped 4 bases and J dropped 4 bases, with 10 bases sitting between them. This CDR3 has 12 residues. The V gene's germline CDR1 is SQVTM and CDR2 ANQGSEA. The source material was peripheral blood. This rearrangement joins TRBV29-1 to TRBJ1-1; no clear D. The sequence derives from a woman in her twenties or thirties who had recovered from COVID-19. CDR3 residues: CSVANSGTEAFF. The CDR3 DNA reads as TGCAGCGTTGCGAATTCAGGCACTGAAGCTTTCTTT.